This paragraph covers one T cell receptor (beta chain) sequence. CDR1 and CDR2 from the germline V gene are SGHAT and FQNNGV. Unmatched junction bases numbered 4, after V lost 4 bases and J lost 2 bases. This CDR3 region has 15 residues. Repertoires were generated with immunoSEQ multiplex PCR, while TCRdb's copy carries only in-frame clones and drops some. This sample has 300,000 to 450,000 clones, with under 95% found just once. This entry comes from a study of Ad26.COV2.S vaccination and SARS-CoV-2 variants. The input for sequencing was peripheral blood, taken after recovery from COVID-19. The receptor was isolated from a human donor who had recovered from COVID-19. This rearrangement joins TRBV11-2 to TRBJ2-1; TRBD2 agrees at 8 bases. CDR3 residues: CASSSPGGPYNEQFF. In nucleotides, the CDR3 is TGTGCCAGCAGCTCCCCGGGGGGGCCCTACAATGAGCAGTTCTTC. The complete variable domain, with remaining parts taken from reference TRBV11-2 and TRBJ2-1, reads EAGVAQSPRYKIIEKRQSVAFWCNPISGHATLYWYQQILGQGPKLLIQFQNNGVVDDSQLPKDRFSAERLKGVDSTLKIQPAKLEDSAVYLCASSSPGGPYNEQFFGPGTRLTVL.